One sample yielded the 12 T cell receptor beta chains listed below, sequenced in a study of blood T cells in healthy people across ages. Using a J-beta primer mix together with a sample-barcoded 5' primer, a second PCR was run for roughly 7 to 11 cycles. TCRdb analysed the 5' RACE reads with MiXCR anew, one entry per CDR3 protein. This table has hundreds of thousands of distinct CDR3 sequences, around 25% appearing once. The sample was also reused in another study, on T cells of mothers and their children.

The material sequenced was blood. All receptors come from a boy aged 5-17 years in good health.

V and J are TRBV12-3 or TRBV12-4 and TRBJ2-7, with D perhaps being TRBD1 or TRBD2 (5 bases each). V was shortened by 3 bases and J by 3 bases, with 12 bases between the two germline ends. CDR3 length equals 14 residues. The CDR3 protein is CASSFGGSDYEQYF. For the CDR3, the DNA is TGTGCCAGCAGTTTTGGGGGTAGCGACTACGAGCAGTACTTC.

The rearrangement links TRBV5-1 to TRBJ2-1, with D possibly being TRBD2 (6 bases). This CDR3 region has 16 residues. Germline-derived CDR1 and CDR2 are SGHRS and YFSETQ. Trimming cost V 7 bases and J 2 bases, with 19 bases left between them. The CDR3 spells CASSEGPRGTYNEQFF. Here the CDR3 DNA reads TGCGCCAGCTCCGAGGGCCCGCGGGGCACCTACAATGAGCAGTTCTTC.

This clonotype showed up just a few times. J is TRBJ2-5 and V is TRBV6-2 or TRBV6-3, with TRBD1 identical over 7 bases. The better agreement between TRBJ2-7 and the DNA end casts doubt on the J call. The CDR3 loop spans 14 amino acids. Germline values: CDR1 MNHEY, CDR2 SVGEGT. DNA of the CDR3: TGTGCCAGCAGTTACGTGGACAGGCTCTACGAGCAGTACTTC. Residues: CASSYVDRLYEQYF.

This clonotype was picked up a small number of times. The CDR3 here is CASSLDNTYEQYF. CDR3 in DNA: TGTGCCAGCAGCCTGGACAACACCTACGAGCAGTACTTC. The chain has TRBV7-6 and TRBJ2-7; TRBD1 might be the D (5 bases). The germline V and J ends were trimmed by 5 bases and 2 bases, with 10 bases remaining between them. From germline, CDR1 is SGHVS and CDR2 FNYEAQ. The CDR3 runs 13 residues. The variable domain in full, with the rest retrieved from reference TRBV7-6 and TRBJ2-7, is GAGVSQSPRYKVTKRGQDVALRCDPISGHVSLYWYRQALGQGPEFLTYFNYEAQQDKSGLPNDRFSAERPEGSISTLTIQRTEQRDSAMYRCASSLDNTYEQYFGPGTRLTVT.

Only a few counts were recorded for this clonotype. The chain is built from TRBV13 and TRBJ2-4; no firm D call. This CDR3 is 15 amino acids long. V was trimmed by 5 bases and J by 5 bases, leaving 16 bases between them. CDR1 and CDR2 (germline): PRHDT, FYEKMQ (reference sequence). The CDR3 bases are TGTGCCAGCAGCCTAACCTCCGACCCCCAAAACATTCAGTACTTC. Translation gives CASSLTSDPQNIQYF.

This clonotype was recorded a few times. The chain joins TRBV19 to TRBJ2-5; no firm D call. The J call may be faulty, since TRBJ2-7 better matches the DNA end. The CDR3 runs 11 residues. CDR1 and CDR2 (germline): LNHDA, SQIVND (reference sequence). CDR3 DNA sequence: TGTGCCAGTAATAAAATCTACGAGCAGTACTTC. Translating gives CASNKIYEQYF.

The chain uses TRBV9 and TRBJ2-5; the D gene is possibly TRBD1 (5 bases). The end of the DNA fits TRBJ2-7 better, so the J call may be wrong. Looked up from germline, CDR1 is SGDLS and CDR2 is YYNGEE. The CDR3 contains 14 residues. The CDR3 loop reads CASSVEGQSYEQYF. The CDR3 coding sequence is TGTGCCAGCAGCGTAGAGGGGCAGTCGTACGAGCAGTACTTC.

The chain employs TRBV7-6 and TRBJ1-1; TRBD1 aligns across 8 bases. This CDR3 is built from 15 residues. Germline CDR1 and CDR2: SGHVS and FNYEAQ. Trimming at V came to 5 bases and at J to 2 bases, leaving 7 bases not matched to a gene. The CDR3 DNA reads TGTGCCAGCAGCCCCTGGACAGGGCTAAACACTGAAGCTTTCTTT. Translating gives CASSPWTGLNTEAFF.

This clonotype was seen once. V gene TRBV7-9 combines with J gene TRBJ2-1; D remains unclear. Germline V gives CDR1 SEHNR, CDR2 FQNEAQ (reference sequence). The CDR3 covers 13 residues. V was shortened by 6 bases and J by 6 bases, with 12 bases between the two germline ends. CDR3 in DNA: TGTGCCAGCAGTGCGGAGATTGCCAATGAGCAGTTCTTC. This gives the protein CASSAEIANEQFF.

This clonotype turned up a few times. V and J are TRBV10-3 and TRBJ2-5; D not certain. The V end lost 3 bases, the J end lost 4 bases, and 9 bases lay between the germline ends. The CDR3 contains 13 residues. Germline V gene data show CDR1 as ENHRY and CDR2 as SYGVKD. The CDR3 DNA sequence: TGTGCCATCAGTGAAGATCCGGTAGAGACCCAGTACTTC. It is translated as CAISEDPVETQYF.

This clonotype turned up a few times. The chain carries TRBV24-1 and TRBJ2-5; 8 bases line up with TRBD1. The V segment lost 7 bases and the J segment 4 bases; nucleotides outside the gene matches: 13. Germline V lookup: CDR1 KGHDR, CDR2 SFDVKD. The CDR3 covers 16 residues. The chain's CDR3 is CATSGDRKSPVETQYF. Written as DNA, the CDR3 is TGTGCCACCAGCGGGGACAGGAAGAGTCCTGTAGAGACCCAGTACTTC.

CDR3 loop: CSARDASGGIEQFF. CDR3 sequence (DNA): TGCAGTGCTAGAGACGCTAGCGGGGGAATTGAGCAGTTCTTC. V is TRBV20-1 and J is TRBJ2-1; 10 bases align to TRBD2. Germline CDR1 reads DFQATT; CDR2 reads SNEGSKA (reference sequence). With V trimmed by 0 bases and J by 9 bases, 5 bases remained unmatched. The CDR3 has 14 amino acids.